This T cell receptor beta chain originates from a study of shared clonotypes between healthy human individuals. Study conclusions and caveats: Across subsets, estimated richness was generally greater for naive than for memory populations.

Clones were read by immunoSEQ multiplex PCR, and TCRdb kept only the in-frame ones, dropping some. The sample has 2 million to 3 million clones; more than 85% are singletons. Germline V gives CDR1 KGHSH, CDR2 LQKENI. Trimming shortened V by 3 bases and J by 4 bases, and 12 bases separated the two germline ends. The CDR3 is 14 amino acids. A remark on this clone: Its antigen is not known.

This chain links TRBV18 with TRBJ1-2; no clear D gene. This TCR derives from a man aged 18 to 29 in good health. Some clones in this sample may be carry-over from other donors' samples. Source material: naive CD4+ T cells from PBMCs. Subset noted: CD45RA+ positively selected. CDR3 coding DNA: TGTGCCAGCTCACCCCCAACGTTGGGCTATGGCTACACCTTC. As protein: CASSPPTLGYGYTF.